Given below is one TCR beta chain in context. TCRdb fed the 5' RACE reads into MiXCR, producing one record per CDR3 protein. This table holds about 200,000 distinct CDR3 sequences, about 13% found once. Trimming took off 6 bases at V and 3 bases at J, with 11 bases between the two ends. Germline CDR1 MNHNY, CDR2 SVGAGI (reference sequence). The CDR3 contains 13 residues. The entry originates in a study of CD8 T cells in ankylosing spondylitis. Sequencing was done on a sample of blood, either unsorted or a sorted T cell fraction (not recorded which). The origin of this receptor is a male donor with ankylosing spondylitis or in good health (not recorded which). V and J are TRBV6-6 and TRBJ1-2, with D unclear. CDR3 region: CASSFGVDYGYTF. Here the CDR3 DNA reads TGTGCCAGCAGCTTCGGGGTTGACTATGGCTACACCTTC.